The rows below give T cell receptor beta chains drawn from one sample of a study of blood T cell repertoires in COVID-19. Generated by immunoSEQ multiplex PCR, the TCRdb table keeps only in-frame clones and is missing some. The sample lists hundreds of thousands of clones; more than 80% were seen once. What was sequenced was PBMCs or T cells enriched from blood (not recorded which). These receptors were collected from a man aged 25-45 years who had recovered from COVID-19. Both conserved end residues are part of each CDR3. Fields, in order: D gene, J gene, clone size, V gene, CDR3 protein, CDR3 DNA. A D gene is named only where the DNA matches it firmly. The size field is filled for only some rows; it gives once, few, many or a size class.

d_call: TRBD1
j_call: TRBJ1-2
clone_size: .
v_call: TRBV19
cdr3_aa: CASSPGTGGIYGYTF
cdr3_nt: TGTGCCAGTAGTCCGGGGACAGGGGGCATCTATGGCTACACCTTC

d_call: .
j_call: TRBJ1-1
clone_size: .
v_call: TRBV19
cdr3_aa: CASSIRGEAFF
cdr3_nt: TGTGCCAGTAGTATTCGGGGTGAAGCTTTCTTT

d_call: .
j_call: TRBJ2-7
clone_size: .
v_call: TRBV6-4
cdr3_aa: CASSDFRVTPKRYEQYF
cdr3_nt: TGTGCCAGCAGTGACTTTCGAGTTACACCGAAGCGGTACGAGCAGTACTTC

d_call: .
j_call: TRBJ1-1
clone_size: .
v_call: TRBV15
cdr3_aa: CATSRDRYGLGREAFF
cdr3_nt: TGTGCCACCAGCAGAGATCGTTATGGGTTGGGGCGGGAAGCTTTCTTT

d_call: TRBD1
j_call: TRBJ1-1
clone_size: once
v_call: TRBV7-8
cdr3_aa: CASSLAGQGATEAFF
cdr3_nt: TGTGCCAGCAGCTTAGCCGGACAGGGGGCCACTGAAGCTTTCTTT

d_call: .
j_call: TRBJ1-1
clone_size: .
v_call: TRBV6-4
cdr3_aa: CASSENPGQKAFF
cdr3_nt: TGTGCCAGCAGTGAAAACCCGGGACAAAAAGCTTTCTTT

d_call: TRBD2
j_call: TRBJ2-1
clone_size: .
v_call: TRBV11-2
cdr3_aa: CASSSLASGDEQFF
cdr3_nt: TGTGCCAGCAGCTCACTAGCGTCTGGCGATGAGCAGTTCTTC

d_call: .
j_call: TRBJ2-5
clone_size: .
v_call: TRBV25-1
cdr3_aa: CASSGSGQETQYF
cdr3_nt: TGTGCCAGCAGTGGATCGGGGCAAGAGACCCAGTACTTC

d_call: TRBD2
j_call: TRBJ2-7
clone_size: .
v_call: TRBV28
cdr3_aa: CASSLSGRPVEQYF
cdr3_nt: TGTGCCAGCAGTTTAAGCGGGAGACCAGTCGAGCAGTACTTC

d_call: .
j_call: TRBJ2-1
clone_size: few
v_call: TRBV6-5
cdr3_aa: CASSYSSGGFYNEQFF
cdr3_nt: TGTGCCAGCAGTTACTCGTCTGGGGGGTTCTACAATGAGCAGTTCTTC

d_call: .
j_call: TRBJ1-2
clone_size: .
v_call: TRBV6-2/TRBV6-3
cdr3_aa: CASSYRGSGVGGYTF
cdr3_nt: TGTGCCAGCAGTTACCGGGGCTCAGGGGTTGGCGGCTACACCTTC

d_call: TRBD2
j_call: TRBJ2-5
clone_size: .
v_call: TRBV9
cdr3_aa: CASSPGGPETQYF
cdr3_nt: TGTGCCAGCAGCCCGGGGGGGCCTGAGACCCAGTACTTC

d_call: TRBD2
j_call: TRBJ2-5
clone_size: .
v_call: TRBV7-9
cdr3_aa: CASSVIAGGLQETQYF
cdr3_nt: TGTGCCAGCAGCGTAATAGCGGGAGGACTCCAAGAGACCCAGTACTTC

d_call: TRBD2
j_call: TRBJ2-7
clone_size: .
v_call: TRBV30
cdr3_aa: CAWSGLAGFEQYF
cdr3_nt: TGTGCCTGGAGTGGACTAGCGGGCTTCGAGCAGTACTTC

d_call: TRBD1
j_call: TRBJ1-4
clone_size: few
v_call: TRBV5-5
cdr3_aa: CASSLAIGQGEKLFF
cdr3_nt: TGTGCCAGCAGCTTGGCCATCGGACAGGGCGAAAAACTGTTTTTT

d_call: TRBD1
j_call: TRBJ1-1
clone_size: .
v_call: TRBV19
cdr3_aa: CASSIGRDRGRAEAFF
cdr3_nt: TGTGCCAGTAGTATCGGCAGGGACAGGGGAAGAGCTGAAGCTTTCTTT

d_call: TRBD1
j_call: TRBJ2-7
clone_size: .
v_call: TRBV24-1
cdr3_aa: CATSDPRDRGEQYF
cdr3_nt: TGTGCCACCAGTGACCCCCGGGACAGGGGAGAGCAGTACTTC

d_call: .
j_call: TRBJ1-2
clone_size: .
v_call: TRBV10-1
cdr3_aa: CASSESLKYGYTF
cdr3_nt: TGCGCCAGCAGTGAGTCCCTAAAGTATGGCTACACCTTC

d_call: .
j_call: TRBJ2-3
clone_size: .
v_call: TRBV24-1
cdr3_aa: CATSDFSDTQYF
cdr3_nt: TGTGCCACCAGTGATTTCTCGGATACGCAGTATTTT

d_call: TRBD1
j_call: TRBJ2-2
clone_size: .
v_call: TRBV5-1
cdr3_aa: CASSSSGGPTGELFF
cdr3_nt: TGCGCCAGCAGCTCCTCAGGGGGCCCTACCGGGGAGCTGTTTTTT

d_call: TRBD1
j_call: TRBJ2-7
clone_size: .
v_call: TRBV11-1
cdr3_aa: CASSFAGTGPHEQYF
cdr3_nt: TGTGCCAGCAGTTTTGCCGGGACAGGGCCCCACGAGCAGTACTTC

d_call: TRBD2
j_call: TRBJ2-2
clone_size: .
v_call: TRBV27
cdr3_aa: CASNLAGPGELFF
cdr3_nt: TGTGCCAGCAACCTAGCGGGACCCGGGGAGCTGTTTTTT

d_call: TRBD1
j_call: TRBJ1-5
clone_size: .
v_call: TRBV3-1/TRBV3-2
cdr3_aa: CASSRQGRQPQHF
cdr3_nt: TGTGCCAGCAGCCGACAGGGACGTCAGCCCCAGCATTTT

d_call: TRBD1
j_call: TRBJ2-7
clone_size: .
v_call: TRBV3-1/TRBV3-2
cdr3_aa: CASSLRQGISYEQYF
cdr3_nt: TGTGCCAGCAGCCTGAGACAGGGCATATCCTACGAGCAGTACTTC

d_call: TRBD1
j_call: TRBJ1-1
clone_size: .
v_call: TRBV2
cdr3_aa: CATNDRGTEAFF
cdr3_nt: TGTGCAACCAATGACAGGGGCACTGAAGCTTTCTTT

d_call: .
j_call: TRBJ1-4
clone_size: .
v_call: TRBV23-1
cdr3_aa: CASSRIQRTNEKLFF
cdr3_nt: TGCGCCAGCAGTCGAATCCAGCGAACTAATGAAAAACTGTTTTTT

d_call: .
j_call: TRBJ1-4
clone_size: .
v_call: TRBV11-2
cdr3_aa: CASSPWAGTNEKLFF
cdr3_nt: TGTGCCAGCAGCCCTTGGGCGGGGACTAATGAAAAACTGTTTTTT

d_call: .
j_call: TRBJ2-5
clone_size: .
v_call: TRBV7-9
cdr3_aa: CASSFDGGQTQYF
cdr3_nt: TGTGCCAGCAGCTTTGACGGGGGACAGACCCAGTACTTC

d_call: .
j_call: TRBJ2-7
clone_size: .
v_call: TRBV7-9
cdr3_aa: CASSSTVTYEQYF
cdr3_nt: TGTGCCAGCAGCTCTACGGTAACCTACGAGCAGTACTTC

d_call: TRBD1
j_call: TRBJ1-1
clone_size: .
v_call: TRBV28
cdr3_aa: CASSGQGGNTEAFF
cdr3_nt: TGTGCCAGCAGTGGACAGGGGGGGAACACTGAAGCTTTCTTT

d_call: TRBD1
j_call: TRBJ2-4
clone_size: .
v_call: TRBV4-3
cdr3_aa: CASSQASGQGGNIQYF
cdr3_nt: TGCGCCAGCAGCCAGGCCTCGGGACAGGGAGGAAACATTCAGTACTTC

d_call: .
j_call: TRBJ2-1
clone_size: .
v_call: TRBV30
cdr3_aa: CAWRNLNADYNEQFF
cdr3_nt: TGTGCCTGGAGAAACCTGAATGCGGACTACAATGAGCAGTTCTTC

d_call: TRBD2
j_call: TRBJ2-7
clone_size: .
v_call: TRBV6-5
cdr3_aa: CASSYSSAGGVEQYF
cdr3_nt: TGTGCCAGCAGTTACTCCTCAGCGGGAGGGGTCGAGCAGTACTTC

d_call: .
j_call: TRBJ2-1
clone_size: .
v_call: TRBV28
cdr3_aa: CASSQSPRDSVYNEQFF
cdr3_nt: TGTGCCAGCAGCCAGAGTCCCAGGGATTCTGTCTACAATGAGCAGTTCTTC

d_call: .
j_call: TRBJ2-7
clone_size: .
v_call: TRBV7-2
cdr3_aa: CASSLEGRIYEQYF
cdr3_nt: TGTGCCAGCAGCCTGGAGGGCCGAATCTACGAGCAGTACTTC

d_call: TRBD2
j_call: TRBJ2-1
clone_size: .
v_call: TRBV7-9
cdr3_aa: CASSFTGSRREFSYNEQFF
cdr3_nt: TGTGCCAGCAGCTTCACAGGATCTAGGCGGGAGTTCTCCTACAATGAGCAGTTCTTC

d_call: TRBD1
j_call: TRBJ2-7
clone_size: .
v_call: TRBV28
cdr3_aa: CASSTPRDRVGSYEQYF
cdr3_nt: TGTGCCAGCAGTACACCCCGAGACAGGGTAGGTTCCTACGAGCAGTACTTC

d_call: .
j_call: TRBJ1-2
clone_size: .
v_call: TRBV3-1/TRBV3-2
cdr3_aa: CASSQTEVNYGYTF
cdr3_nt: TGTGCCAGCAGCCAAACGGAGGTCAACTATGGCTACACCTTC

d_call: .
j_call: TRBJ2-1
clone_size: .
v_call: TRBV25-1
cdr3_aa: CASSVRSYNEQFF
cdr3_nt: TGTGCCAGCAGTGTGCGCTCCTACAATGAGCAGTTCTTC

d_call: .
j_call: TRBJ2-6
clone_size: .
v_call: TRBV6-2/TRBV6-3
cdr3_aa: CASSSLRTADPSGANVLTF
cdr3_nt: TGTGCCAGCAGTTCCCTGAGGACAGCCGATCCCTCTGGGGCCAACGTCCTGACTTTC